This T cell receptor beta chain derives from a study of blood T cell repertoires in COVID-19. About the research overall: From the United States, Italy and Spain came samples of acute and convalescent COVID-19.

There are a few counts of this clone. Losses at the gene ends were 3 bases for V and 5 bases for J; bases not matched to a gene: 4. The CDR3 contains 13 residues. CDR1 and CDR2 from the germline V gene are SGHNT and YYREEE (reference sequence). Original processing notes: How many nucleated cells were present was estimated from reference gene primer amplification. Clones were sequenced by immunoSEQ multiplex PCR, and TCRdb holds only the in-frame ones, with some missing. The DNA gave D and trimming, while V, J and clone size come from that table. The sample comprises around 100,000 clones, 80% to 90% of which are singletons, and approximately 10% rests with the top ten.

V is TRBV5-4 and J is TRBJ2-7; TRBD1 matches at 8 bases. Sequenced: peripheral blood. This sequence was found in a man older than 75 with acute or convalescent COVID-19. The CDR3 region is CASSWDRSNEQYF. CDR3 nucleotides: TGTGCCAGCAGCTGGGACAGGAGCAACGAGCAGTACTTC.